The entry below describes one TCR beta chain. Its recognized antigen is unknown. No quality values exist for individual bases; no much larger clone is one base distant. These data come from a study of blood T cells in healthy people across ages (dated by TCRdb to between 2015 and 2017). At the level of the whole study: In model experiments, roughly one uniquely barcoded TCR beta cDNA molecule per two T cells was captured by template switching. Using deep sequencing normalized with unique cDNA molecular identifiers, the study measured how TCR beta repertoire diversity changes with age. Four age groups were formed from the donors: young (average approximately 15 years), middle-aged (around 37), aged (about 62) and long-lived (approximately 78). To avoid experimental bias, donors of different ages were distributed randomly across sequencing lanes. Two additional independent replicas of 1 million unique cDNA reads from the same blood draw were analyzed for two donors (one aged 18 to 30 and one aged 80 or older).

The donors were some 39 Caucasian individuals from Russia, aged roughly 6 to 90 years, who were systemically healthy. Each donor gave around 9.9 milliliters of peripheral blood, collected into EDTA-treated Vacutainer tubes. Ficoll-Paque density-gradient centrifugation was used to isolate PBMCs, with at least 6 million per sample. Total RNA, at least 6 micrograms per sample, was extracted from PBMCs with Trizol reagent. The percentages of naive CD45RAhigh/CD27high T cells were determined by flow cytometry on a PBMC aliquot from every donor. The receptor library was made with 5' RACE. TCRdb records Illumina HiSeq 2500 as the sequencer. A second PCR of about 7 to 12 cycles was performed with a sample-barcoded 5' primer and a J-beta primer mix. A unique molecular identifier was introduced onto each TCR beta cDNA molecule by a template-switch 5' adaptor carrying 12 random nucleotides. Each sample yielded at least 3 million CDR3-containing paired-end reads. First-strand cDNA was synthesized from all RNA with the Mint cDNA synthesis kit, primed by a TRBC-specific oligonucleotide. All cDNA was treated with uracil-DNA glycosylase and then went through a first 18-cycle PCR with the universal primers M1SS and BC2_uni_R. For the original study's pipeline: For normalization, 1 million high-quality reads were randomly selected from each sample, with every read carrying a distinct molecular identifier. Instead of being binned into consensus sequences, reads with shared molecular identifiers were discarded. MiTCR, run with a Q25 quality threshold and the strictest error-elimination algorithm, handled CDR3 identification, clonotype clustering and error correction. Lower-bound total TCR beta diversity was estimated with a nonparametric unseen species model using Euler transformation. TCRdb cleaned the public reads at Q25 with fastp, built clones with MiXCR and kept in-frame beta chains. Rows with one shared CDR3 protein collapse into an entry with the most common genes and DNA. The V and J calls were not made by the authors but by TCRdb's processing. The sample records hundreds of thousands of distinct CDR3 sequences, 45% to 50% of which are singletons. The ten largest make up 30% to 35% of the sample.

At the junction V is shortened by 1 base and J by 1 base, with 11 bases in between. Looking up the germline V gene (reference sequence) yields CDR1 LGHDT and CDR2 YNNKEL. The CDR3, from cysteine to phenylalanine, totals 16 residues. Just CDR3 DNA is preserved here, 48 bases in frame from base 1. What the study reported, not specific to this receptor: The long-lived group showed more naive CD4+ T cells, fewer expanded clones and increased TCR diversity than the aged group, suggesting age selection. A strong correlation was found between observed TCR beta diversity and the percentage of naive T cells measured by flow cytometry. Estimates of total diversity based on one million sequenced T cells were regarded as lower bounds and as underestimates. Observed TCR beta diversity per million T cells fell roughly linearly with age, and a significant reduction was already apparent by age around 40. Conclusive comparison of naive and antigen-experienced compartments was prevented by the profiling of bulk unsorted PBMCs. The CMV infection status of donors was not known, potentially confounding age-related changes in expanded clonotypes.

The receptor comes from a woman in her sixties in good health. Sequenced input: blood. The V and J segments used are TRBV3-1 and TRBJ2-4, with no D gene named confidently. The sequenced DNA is TGTGCCAGCAGCCAAGGAAACATAGGGGCCAAAAACATTCAGTACTTC. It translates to CASSQGNIGAKNIQYF.